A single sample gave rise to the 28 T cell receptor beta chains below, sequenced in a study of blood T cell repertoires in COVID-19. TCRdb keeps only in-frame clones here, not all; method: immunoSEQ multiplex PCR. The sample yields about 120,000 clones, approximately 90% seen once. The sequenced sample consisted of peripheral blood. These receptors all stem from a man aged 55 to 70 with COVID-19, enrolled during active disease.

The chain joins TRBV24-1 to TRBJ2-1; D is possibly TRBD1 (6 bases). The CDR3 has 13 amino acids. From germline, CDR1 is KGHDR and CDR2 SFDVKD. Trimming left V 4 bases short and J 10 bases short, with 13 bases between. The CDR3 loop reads CATSDPPTGEQFF. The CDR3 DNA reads TGTGCCACCAGTGACCCCCCAACAGGGGAGCAGTTCTTC.

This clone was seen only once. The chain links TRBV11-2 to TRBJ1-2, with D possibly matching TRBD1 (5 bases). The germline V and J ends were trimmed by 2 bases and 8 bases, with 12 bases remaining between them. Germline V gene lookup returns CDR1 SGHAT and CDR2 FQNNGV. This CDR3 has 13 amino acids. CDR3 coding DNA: TGTGCCAGCAGCTTAAACCAGGGTTTGGGCTACACCTTC. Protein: CASSLNQGLGYTF. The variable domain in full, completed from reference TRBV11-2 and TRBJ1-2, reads EAGVAQSPRYKIIEKRQSVAFWCNPISGHATLYWYQQILGQGPKLLIQFQNNGVVDDSQLPKDRFSAERLKGVDSTLKIQPAKLEDSAVYLCASSLNQGLGYTFGSGTRLTVV.

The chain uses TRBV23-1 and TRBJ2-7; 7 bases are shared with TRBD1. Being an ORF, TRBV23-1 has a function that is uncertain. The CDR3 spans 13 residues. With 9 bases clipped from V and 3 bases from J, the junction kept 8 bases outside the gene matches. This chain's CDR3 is CASDMDRFYEQYF. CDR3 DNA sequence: TGCGCCAGTGATATGGACAGGTTCTACGAGCAGTACTTC.

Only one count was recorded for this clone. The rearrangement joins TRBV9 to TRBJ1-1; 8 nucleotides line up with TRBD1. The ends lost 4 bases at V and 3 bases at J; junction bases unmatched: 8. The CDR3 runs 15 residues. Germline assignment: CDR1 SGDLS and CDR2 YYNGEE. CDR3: CASSRRQGPDTEAFF. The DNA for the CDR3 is TGTGCCAGCAGCAGACGACAGGGGCCGGACACTGAAGCTTTCTTT.

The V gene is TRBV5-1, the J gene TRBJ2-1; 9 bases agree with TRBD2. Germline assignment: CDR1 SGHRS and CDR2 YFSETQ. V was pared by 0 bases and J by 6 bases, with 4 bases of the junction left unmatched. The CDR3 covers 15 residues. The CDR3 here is CASSLVAGVSNEQFF. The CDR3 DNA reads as TGCGCCAGCAGCTTGGTAGCGGGGGTGTCCAATGAGCAGTTCTTC.

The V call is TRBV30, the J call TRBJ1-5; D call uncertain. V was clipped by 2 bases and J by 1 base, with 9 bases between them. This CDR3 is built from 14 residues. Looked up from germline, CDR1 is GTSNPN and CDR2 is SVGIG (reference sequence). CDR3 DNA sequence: TGTGCCTGGAGTACATTATTAAGCAATCAGCCCCAGCATTTT. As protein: CAWSTLLSNQPQHF.

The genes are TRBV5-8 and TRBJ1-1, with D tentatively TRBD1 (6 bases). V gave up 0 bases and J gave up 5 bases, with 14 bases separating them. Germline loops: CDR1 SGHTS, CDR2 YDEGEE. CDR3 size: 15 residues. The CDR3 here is CASSLESRGWTEAFF. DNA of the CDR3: TGTGCCAGCAGCTTGGAGAGCAGGGGATGGACTGAAGCTTTCTTT.

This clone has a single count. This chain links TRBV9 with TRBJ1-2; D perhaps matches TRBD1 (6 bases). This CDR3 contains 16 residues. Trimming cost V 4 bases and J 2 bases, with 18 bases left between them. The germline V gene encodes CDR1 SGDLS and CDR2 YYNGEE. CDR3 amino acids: CASSPTRAGVNYGYTF. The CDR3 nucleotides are TGTGCCAGCAGCCCCACTAGGGCAGGGGTGAACTATGGCTACACCTTC. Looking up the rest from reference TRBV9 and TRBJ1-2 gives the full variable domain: DSGVTQTPKHLITATGQRVTLRCSPRSGDLSVYWYQQSLDQGLQFLIQYYNGEERAKGNILERFSAQQFPDLHSELNLSSLELGDSALYFCASSPTRAGVNYGYTFGSGTRLTVV.

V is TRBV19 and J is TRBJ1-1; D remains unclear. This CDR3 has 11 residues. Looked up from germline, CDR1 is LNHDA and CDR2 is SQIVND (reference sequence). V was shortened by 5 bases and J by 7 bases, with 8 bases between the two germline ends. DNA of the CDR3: TGTGCCAGTAGTTCGGGTCTTGAAGCTTTCTTT. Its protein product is CASSSGLEAFF.

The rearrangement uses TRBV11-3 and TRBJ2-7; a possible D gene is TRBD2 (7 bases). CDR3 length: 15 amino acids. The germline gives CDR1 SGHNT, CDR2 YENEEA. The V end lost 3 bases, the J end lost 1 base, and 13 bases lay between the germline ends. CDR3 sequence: CASSLRGGASYEQYF. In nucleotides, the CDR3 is TGTGCCAGCAGCTTGAGGGGGGGAGCTTCCTACGAGCAGTACTTC.

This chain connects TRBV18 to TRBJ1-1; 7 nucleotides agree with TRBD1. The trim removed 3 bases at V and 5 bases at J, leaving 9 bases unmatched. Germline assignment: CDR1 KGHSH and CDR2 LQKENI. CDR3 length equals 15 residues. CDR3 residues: CASSPLQGSGTEAFF. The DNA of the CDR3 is TGTGCCAGCTCACCGCTACAGGGGAGTGGGACTGAAGCTTTCTTT.

In DNA form, the CDR3 reads TGCGCCAGCAGCCCCGGAACTAGCGGGGGGGGGTCCTACGAGCAGTACTTC. As protein: CASSPGTSGGGSYEQYF. The rearrangement joins TRBV5-1 to TRBJ2-7; 13 bases are shared with TRBD2. The V and J ends lost 4 bases and 1 base, in that order; junction bases with no gene match: 8. Germline V gene sequence: CDR1 SGHRS, CDR2 YFSETQ. This CDR3 is built from 17 residues.

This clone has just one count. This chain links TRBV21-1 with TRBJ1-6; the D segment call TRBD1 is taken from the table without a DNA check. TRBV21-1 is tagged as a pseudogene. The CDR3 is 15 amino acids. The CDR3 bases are TGTGCCAGCAGCAAAGCGCCAGGGGATAATTCACCCCTCCACTTT. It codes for CASSKAPGDNSPLHF.

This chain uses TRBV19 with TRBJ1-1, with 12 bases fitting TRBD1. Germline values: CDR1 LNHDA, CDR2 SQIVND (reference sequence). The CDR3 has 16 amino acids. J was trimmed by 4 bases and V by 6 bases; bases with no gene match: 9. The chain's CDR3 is CASRPGQGARITEAFF. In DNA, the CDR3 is TGTGCCAGTAGGCCGGGACAGGGGGCTAGAATCACTGAAGCTTTCTTT. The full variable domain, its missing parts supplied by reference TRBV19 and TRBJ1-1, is DGGITQSPKYLFRKEGQNVTLSCEQNLNHDAMYWYRQDPGQGLRLIYYSQIVNDFQKGDIAEGYSVSREKKESFPLTVTSAQKNPTAFYLCASRPGQGARITEAFFGQGTRLTVV.

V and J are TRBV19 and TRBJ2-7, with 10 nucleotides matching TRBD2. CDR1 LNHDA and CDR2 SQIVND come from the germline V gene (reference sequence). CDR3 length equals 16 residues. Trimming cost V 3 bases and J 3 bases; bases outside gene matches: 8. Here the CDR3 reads CASSISLAGASYEQYF. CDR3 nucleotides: TGTGCCAGTAGTATTTCCCTAGCGGGGGCAAGCTACGAGCAGTACTTC.

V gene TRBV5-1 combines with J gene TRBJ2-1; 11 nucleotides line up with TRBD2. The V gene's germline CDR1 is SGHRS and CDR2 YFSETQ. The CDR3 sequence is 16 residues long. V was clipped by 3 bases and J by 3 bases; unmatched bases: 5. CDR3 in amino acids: CASSSGLAALYNEQFF. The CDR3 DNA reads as TGCGCCAGCAGCTCGGGACTAGCGGCACTCTACAATGAGCAGTTCTTC.

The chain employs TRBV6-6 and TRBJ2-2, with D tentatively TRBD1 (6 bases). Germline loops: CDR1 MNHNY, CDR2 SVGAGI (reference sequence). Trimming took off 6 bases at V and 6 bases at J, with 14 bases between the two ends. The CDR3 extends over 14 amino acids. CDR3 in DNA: TGTGCCAGCAGCCCCTGGGACACCCCCGGGGAGCTGTTTTTT. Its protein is CASSPWDTPGELFF.

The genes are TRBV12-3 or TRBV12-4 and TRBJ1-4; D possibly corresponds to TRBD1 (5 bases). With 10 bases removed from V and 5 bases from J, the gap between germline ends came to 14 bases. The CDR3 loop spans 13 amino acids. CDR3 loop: CAIRQPPNEKLFF. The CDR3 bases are TGTGCCATCAGACAGCCTCCCAATGAAAAACTGTTTTTT.

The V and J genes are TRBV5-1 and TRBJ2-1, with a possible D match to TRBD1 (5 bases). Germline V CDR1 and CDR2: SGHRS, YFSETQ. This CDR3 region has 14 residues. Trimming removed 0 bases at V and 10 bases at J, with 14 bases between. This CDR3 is CASSLDQGESEQFF. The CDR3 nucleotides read TGCGCCAGCAGCTTGGATCAAGGGGAAAGCGAGCAGTTCTTC.

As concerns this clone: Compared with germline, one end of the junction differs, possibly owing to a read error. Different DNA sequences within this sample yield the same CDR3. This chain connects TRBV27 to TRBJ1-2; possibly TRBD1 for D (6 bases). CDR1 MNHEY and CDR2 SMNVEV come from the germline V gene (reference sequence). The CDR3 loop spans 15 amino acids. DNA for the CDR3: TGTGCCAGCAGTCCTACAGGGCGGCCTAACTATGGCTATACCTTC. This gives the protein CASSPTGRPNYGYTF.

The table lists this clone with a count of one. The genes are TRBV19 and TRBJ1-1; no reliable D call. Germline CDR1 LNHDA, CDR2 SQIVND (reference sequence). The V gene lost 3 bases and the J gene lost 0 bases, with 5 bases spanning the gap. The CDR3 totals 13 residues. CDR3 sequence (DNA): TGTGCCAGTAGTATCTCCCTGAACACTGAAGCTTTCTTT. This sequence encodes CASSISLNTEAFF.

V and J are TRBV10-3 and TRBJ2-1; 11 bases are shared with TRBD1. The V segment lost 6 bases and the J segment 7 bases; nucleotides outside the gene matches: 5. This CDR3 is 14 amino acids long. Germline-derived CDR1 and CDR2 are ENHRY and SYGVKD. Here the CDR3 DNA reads TGTGCCATCAGGGGGACAGGGGGGACGAATGAGCAGTTCTTC. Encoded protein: CAIRGTGGTNEQFF.

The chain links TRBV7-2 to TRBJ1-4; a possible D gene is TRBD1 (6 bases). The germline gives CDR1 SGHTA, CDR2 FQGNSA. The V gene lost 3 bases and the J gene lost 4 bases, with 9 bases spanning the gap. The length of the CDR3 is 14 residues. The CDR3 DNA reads TGTGCCAGCAGCTTGACAGGCGTTAATGAAAAACTGTTTTTT. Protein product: CASSLTGVNEKLFF.

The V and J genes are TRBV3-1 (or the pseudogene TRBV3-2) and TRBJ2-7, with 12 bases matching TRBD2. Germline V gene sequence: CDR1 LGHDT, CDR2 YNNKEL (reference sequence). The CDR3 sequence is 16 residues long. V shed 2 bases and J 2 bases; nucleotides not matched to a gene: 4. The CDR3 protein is CASSQNLAGGAYEQYF. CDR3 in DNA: TGTGCCAGCAGCCAAAATCTAGCGGGGGGGGCCTACGAGCAGTACTTC.

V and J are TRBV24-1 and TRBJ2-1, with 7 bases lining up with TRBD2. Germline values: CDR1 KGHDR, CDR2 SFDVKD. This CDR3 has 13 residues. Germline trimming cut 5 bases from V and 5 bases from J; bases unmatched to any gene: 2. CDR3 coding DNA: TGTGCCACCAGTGGGGGACTAAACAATGAGCAGTTCTTC. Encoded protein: CATSGGLNNEQFF.

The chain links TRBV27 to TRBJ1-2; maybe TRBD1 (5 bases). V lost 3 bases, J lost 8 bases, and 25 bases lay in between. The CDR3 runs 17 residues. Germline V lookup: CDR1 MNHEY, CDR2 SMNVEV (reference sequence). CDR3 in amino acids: CASSLFQGGNGMRGYTF. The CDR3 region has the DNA TGTGCCAGCAGTTTGTTTCAGGGTGGGAACGGCATGAGAGGCTACACCTTC.

CDR3 in amino acids: CASSPHSEDTQYF. CDR3 DNA sequence: TGTGCCAGCAGCCCACATAGCGAAGATACGCAGTATTTT. The chain links TRBV9 to TRBJ2-3; tentatively, D is TRBD2 (5 bases). Germline CDR1 SGDLS, CDR2 YYNGEE. Deletions cut 4 bases from V and 5 bases from J, with 11 bases between. The CDR3 spans 13 residues.

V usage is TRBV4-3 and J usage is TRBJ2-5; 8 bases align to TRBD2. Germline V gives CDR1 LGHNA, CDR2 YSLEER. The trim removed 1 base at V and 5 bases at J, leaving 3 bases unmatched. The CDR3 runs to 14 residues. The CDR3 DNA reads TGCGCCAGCAGCCAAGTAAGGACTAGCGAGACCCAGTACTTC. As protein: CASSQVRTSETQYF.